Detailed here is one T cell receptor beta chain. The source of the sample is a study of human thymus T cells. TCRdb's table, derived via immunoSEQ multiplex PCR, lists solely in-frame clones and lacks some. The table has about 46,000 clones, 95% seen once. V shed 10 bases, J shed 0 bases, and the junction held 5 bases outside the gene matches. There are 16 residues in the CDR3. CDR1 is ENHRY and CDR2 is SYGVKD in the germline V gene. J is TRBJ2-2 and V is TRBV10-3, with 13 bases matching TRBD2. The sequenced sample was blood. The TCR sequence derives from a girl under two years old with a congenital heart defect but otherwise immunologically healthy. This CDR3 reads CATRTSGSTNTGELFF. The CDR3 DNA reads TGTGCCACAAGGACTAGCGGGAGTACGAACACCGGGGAGCTGTTTTTT.